This T cell receptor beta chain was profiled in a study of preoperative IRX-2 immunotherapy in early breast cancer. Described treatment: preoperative locoregional IRX-2 cytokine immunotherapy. This phase Ib study tested locoregional IRX-2 cytokine immunotherapy given before surgery. Data came from immunoSEQ multiplex PCR; TCRdb stores just in-frame clones and leaves some out. Among some 30,000 clones listed, around nine tenths were seen once. The V end lost 4 bases, the J end lost 8 bases, and 18 bases lay between the germline ends. This CDR3 contains 14 residues. Germline V lookup: CDR1 SGDLS, CDR2 YYNGEE.

V usage is TRBV9 and J usage is TRBJ1-2; weak D call: TRBD1 (5 bases). This TCR was recovered from a human donor with breast cancer. The sample consisted of tumor tissue, taken after IRX-2 immunotherapy. CDR3 sequence: CASSPGTAPGGYTF. The CDR3 DNA sequence: TGTGCCAGCAGCCCCGGGACGGCTCCCGGGGGCTACACCTTC.